This T cell receptor (beta chain) was sequenced in a study of monozygotic twins with inflammatory bowel disease. Each of the TCR libraries took 3,000 to 4,500 ng of total RNA. UMIs were attached via template switching, each with a 6-nucleotide sample barcode. TCRdb reanalyzed the 5' RACE reads, giving one entry per CDR3 protein sequence and no DNA. In total, the table holds some 330,000 distinct CDR3 sequences. The receptor's source is a human donor with ulcerative colitis or Crohn's disease, or a healthy co-twin of an affected twin (not recorded which). The sequenced sample consisted of blood.

The CDR3 loop is CARKGVYGSDANYGYTF. V gene TRBV7-2 combines with J gene TRBJ1-2. The CDR3 sequence is 17 residues long. Looked up from germline, CDR1 is SGHTA and CDR2 is FQGNSA.